This T cell receptor (beta chain) was observed in a study of Ad26.COV2.S vaccination and SARS-CoV-2 variants. Study information: Into the muscle, Ad26.COV2.S was dosed once or twice, 56 days apart. Regarding the study as a whole: Relative to placebo recipients, vaccine recipients exhibited elevated spike-specific TCR breadth. Analyses of TCR breadth and depth may have underestimated total T cell responses.

Germline V gene sequence: CDR1 LNHNV, CDR2 YYDKDF (reference sequence). V was pared by 1 base and J by 4 bases, with 10 bases between. The CDR3 covers 14 residues. Comment on this clone: What it binds is not known.

Produced via immunoSEQ multiplex PCR; TCRdb's table is partial and in-frame only. The table lists approximately 450,000 clones, around nine tenths of them singletons. Indicated treatment: 15 to 20 received Ad26.COV2.S at low or high dose, single or two shots; 5 received placebo; per-sample allocation not given. Each sample was drawn 63 days after the first injection (of vaccine or placebo). The donor's status was that of an adult aged 18-55 years in Boston. The chain carries TRBV15 and TRBJ2-5, with D perhaps TRBD1 (5 bases). The sequenced sample was peripheral blood, obtained in a trial of Ad26.COV2.S vaccine versus placebo. The sequence derives from a person between 18 and 65 years old who received the Ad26.COV2.S COVID-19 vaccine or a placebo. This CDR3 reads CATSRGRVGETQYF. CDR3 bases: TGTGCCACCAGCAGAGGCAGGGTTGGAGAGACCCAGTACTTC.